The rows below give T cell receptor beta chains drawn from one sample of a study of blood T cell repertoires in COVID-19. This table comes from immunoSEQ multiplex PCR, and its TCRdb copy is limited to in-frame clones, with some not included. Here the sample spans 160,000 or so clones, roughly 87% being singletons. The material sequenced was PBMCs or T cells enriched from blood (not recorded which). The receptors here all came from a human donor with acute COVID-19. The donor label of this sample is uncertain. Each CDR3 is given with its conserved first and last residue. The D gene is left open where the match is weak. Not every row has a clone size; where given, it reads once, few, many or a size class.

>.|14|few|TRBJ2-3|TRBV6-6
TGTGCCACCCAAAAGGACAGCTCCACAGATACGCAGTATTTT
CATQKDSSTDTQYF
>.|14|.|TRBJ2-7|TRBV19
TGTGCCAGTAGTATTACAGGGAGTTCCTACGAGCAGTACTTC
CASSITGSSYEQYF
>TRBD1|16|.|TRBJ2-7|TRBV30
TGTGCCTGGAGAGCCCCCCGGACAGGGAAAATCAACGAGCAGTACTTC
CAWRAPRTGKINEQYF
>TRBD1|13|.|TRBJ1-2|TRBV7-2
TGTGCCAGCAGTTCGACAGGGGTCTATGGCTACACCTTC
CASSSTGVYGYTF
>.|13|.|TRBJ1-2|TRBV29-1
TGCAGCTTTTACTCGCTCGGGTACTATGGCTACACCTTC
CSFYSLGYYGYTF
>.|14|.|TRBJ1-2|TRBV9
TGTGCCAGCAGCGTAGCCCCAGGGAACTATGGCTACACCTTC
CASSVAPGNYGYTF
>.|16|.|TRBJ2-3|TRBV5-8
TGTGCCAGCAGCTTGGTCGGCAGGGGTGGGACAGATACGCAGTATTTT
CASSLVGRGGTDTQYF
>TRBD1|15|.|TRBJ2-7|TRBV7-9
TGTGCCAGCAGTTCCTCCGGGACAGGGGTTGGCGAGCAGTACTTC
CASSSSGTGVGEQYF
>TRBD1|18|.|TRBJ2-1|TRBV15
TGTGCCACCAGCAGAGAAGAATTGGACAGGCGCCCCCGAGATGAGCAGTTCTTC
CATSREELDRRPRDEQFF
>TRBD1|16|.|TRBJ2-1|TRBV7-3
TGTGCCAGCAGCTTAGGGGAAGGGACAGATGGGTATGAGCAGTTCTTC
CASSLGEGTDGYEQFF
>TRBD2|16|few|TRBJ2-3|TRBV10-3
TGTGCCATCAGTGGGGCCCGCGGGGGGGCAGGAGATACGCAGTATTTT
CAISGARGGAGDTQYF
>.|14|.|TRBJ2-7|TRBV6-5
TGTGCCAGCAGTCTTCGGGGGGCAAGAGGCGAGCAGTACTTC
CASSLRGARGEQYF
>TRBD1|13|.|TRBJ2-5|TRBV5-1
TGCGCCAGCAAGGGGACAGGTAACGAGACCCAGTACTTC
CASKGTGNETQYF
>TRBD1|17|.|TRBJ1-5|TRBV27
TGTGCCAGCAGTTTGGGATGGGGACAGGGCGGCAATCAGCCCCAGCATTTT
CASSLGWGQGGNQPQHF
>TRBD1|16|few|TRBJ1-6|TRBV5-1
TGCGCCAGCAGTTTTACCGGGACAGGGAAAAATTCACCCCTCCACTTT
CASSFTGTGKNSPLHF
>TRBD1|19|.|TRBJ2-2|TRBV11-3
TGTGCCAGCAGCTCTGGGACAGGGTTTGTAGGAGCGAACACCGGGGAGCTGTTTTTT
CASSSGTGFVGANTGELFF
>TRBD1|14|.|TRBJ2-7|TRBV6-5
TGTGCCAGCGGACCAAGACAGGGAGCCTACGAGCAGTACTTC
CASGPRQGAYEQYF